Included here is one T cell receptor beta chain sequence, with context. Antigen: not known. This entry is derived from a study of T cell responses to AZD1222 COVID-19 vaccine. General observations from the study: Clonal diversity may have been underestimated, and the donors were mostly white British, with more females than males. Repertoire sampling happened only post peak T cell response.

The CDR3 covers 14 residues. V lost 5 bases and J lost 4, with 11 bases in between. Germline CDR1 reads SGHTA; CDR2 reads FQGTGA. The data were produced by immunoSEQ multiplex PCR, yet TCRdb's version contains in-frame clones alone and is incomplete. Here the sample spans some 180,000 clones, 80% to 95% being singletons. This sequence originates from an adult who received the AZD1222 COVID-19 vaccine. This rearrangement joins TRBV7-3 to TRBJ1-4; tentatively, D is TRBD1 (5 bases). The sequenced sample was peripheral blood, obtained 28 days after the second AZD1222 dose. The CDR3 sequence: CASSRRDLNEKLFF. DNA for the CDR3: TGTGCCAGCAGCCGAAGGGACCTTAATGAAAAACTGTTTTTT.